Shown below are 21 T cell receptor beta chains from a single sample sequenced in a study of early T cells in non-severe SARS-CoV-2 infection. A single record per CDR3 protein comes from TCRdb applying MiXCR to the 5' RACE reads. This sample has roughly 70,000 distinct CDR3 sequences; over 10% occur once, and the top ten carry approximately 4.7%. Source material: whole blood. Receptors originate from an adult who was a healthcare worker with PCR-confirmed SARS-CoV-2 infection or an uninfected control (not recorded which).

The genes are TRBV29-1 and TRBJ2-4; 8 nucleotides align to TRBD2. Germline V gene data show CDR1 as SQVTM and CDR2 as ANQGSEA. This CDR3 region has 13 residues. Trimming cost V 6 bases and J 6 bases; bases outside gene matches: 7. CDR3 nucleotides: TGCAGCGTGGGCTCGAGCGGGGGAAACATTCAGTACTTC. The encoded protein is CSVGSSGGNIQYF.

V is TRBV7-9 and J is TRBJ2-5; the D is unclear. The germline V and J ends were trimmed by 5 bases and 2 bases, with 12 bases remaining between them. The CDR3 extends over 14 amino acids. Germline V lookup: CDR1 SEHNR, CDR2 FQNEAQ (reference sequence). CDR3 DNA: TGTGCCAGCAGCGGCTTGGGCGGACAAGAGACCCAGTACTTC. Protein sequence: CASSGLGGQETQYF.

In its sample, this clonotype is large. The V and J genes are TRBV19 and TRBJ1-1; D possibly corresponds to TRBD1 (5 bases). The CDR3 is 13 amino acids. Germline loops: CDR1 LNHDA, CDR2 SQIVND (reference sequence). With 3 bases removed from V and 6 bases from J, the gap between germline ends came to 11 bases. The CDR3, as DNA: TGTGCCAGTAGTATCGCAGGGCCCGCTGAAGCTTTCTTT. As protein: CASSIAGPAEAFF.

Ten or more counts support this clonotype. One end of the junction does not line up with germline, which may come from a read error. V is TRBV7-9 and J is TRBJ1-1; weak D call: TRBD1 (5 bases). The CDR3 runs to 16 residues. Germline V gene data show CDR1 as SEHNR and CDR2 as FQNEAQ (reference sequence). The CDR3 sequence: CASSLAAGIMNTEAFF. Written as DNA, the CDR3 is TGTGCCAGCAGCCTAGCGGCAGGGATTATGAACACTGAAGCTTTCTTT.

In its sample, this clonotype was seen many times. The rearrangement links TRBV6-5 to TRBJ2-5, with 7 bases aligning to TRBD2. The CDR3 is 14 amino acids. From germline, CDR1 is MNHEY and CDR2 SVGAGI. Trimming cost V 7 bases and J 6 bases; bases outside gene matches: 11. The CDR3 sequence: CASTTQWGGKTQYF. For the CDR3, the DNA is TGTGCCAGCACCACCCAATGGGGGGGAAAGACCCAGTACTTC.

This rearrangement joins TRBV7-9 to TRBJ1-6; D remains unclear. V lost 1 base, J lost 14 bases, and 15 bases lay in between. CDR1 and CDR2 from the germline V gene are SEHNR and FQNEAQ (reference sequence). The CDR3 extends over 14 amino acids. The CDR3 sequence: CASSLDLQPNSLHF. CDR3 bases: TGTGCCAGCAGCTTAGATCTACAGCCAAATTCCCTCCACTTT.

This clonotype appeared many times. The gene calls are TRBV7-2 and TRBJ2-1; D may be TRBD2 (6 bases). The CDR3 is 12 amino acids. V lost 5 bases and J 10 bases, leaving 12 bases between the germline ends. CDR1 and CDR2 (germline): SGHTA, FQGNSA. DNA of the CDR3: TGTGCCAGCAGCGAGGACTACGGGGAGCAGTTCTTC. The encoded protein is CASSEDYGEQFF.

This clonotype turned up a few times. The V call is TRBV12-5, the J call TRBJ2-5; unclear D gene. The CDR3 is 13 residues long. CDR1 and CDR2 from the germline V gene are LGHNT and FRNRAP. Trimming cost V 2 bases and J 5 bases, with 9 bases left between them. CDR3 sequence (DNA): TGTGCTAGTGGTTTGACCTATCGGGAGACCCAGTACTTC. This gives the protein CASGLTYRETQYF. Supplemented by reference TRBV12-5 and TRBJ2-5, the full variable domain reads DARVTQTPRHKVTEMGQEVTMRCQPILGHNTVFWYRQTMMQGLELLAYFRNRAPLDDSGMPKDRFSAEMPDATLATLKIQPSEPRDSAVYFCASGLTYRETQYFGPGTRLLVL.

This clonotype was recorded many times. The chain combines TRBV27 with TRBJ1-2; TRBD1 is a possible D gene (6 bases). V lost 5 bases and J 2 bases, leaving 9 bases between the germline ends. This CDR3 comprises 13 residues. The germline V gene has CDR1 MNHEY and CDR2 SMNVEV (reference sequence). This CDR3 is CASSQTGNYGYTF. CDR3 sequence (DNA): TGTGCCAGCAGTCAAACAGGGAACTATGGCTACACCTTC.

This sequence joins TRBV29-1 and TRBJ2-1, with 11 nucleotides matching TRBD2. Germline CDR1 and CDR2: SQVTM and ANQGSEA. V lost 4 bases and J lost 7; bases outside the gene matches: 9. This CDR3 has 15 residues. In nucleotides, the CDR3 is TGCAGCGTTGGCCTCCTAGCGGGGGGAGTGAATGAGCAGTTCTTC. Amino acid sequence: CSVGLLAGGVNEQFF.

This clonotype was observed at least ten times. The chain links TRBV25-1 to TRBJ1-1; D unclear. V lost 5 bases and J 3 bases, leaving 13 bases between the germline ends. The germline V gene encodes CDR1 MGHDK and CDR2 SYGVNS. This CDR3 region has 14 residues. The CDR3 DNA reads as TGTGCCAGCAGTTTTTCACGCGGTGACACTGAAGCTTTCTTT. Protein product: CASSFSRGDTEAFF.

The chain is built from TRBV7-9 and TRBJ2-3; D gene unclear. The CDR3 totals 15 residues. The V gene lost 1 base and the J gene lost 6 bases, with 14 bases spanning the gap. Germline loops: CDR1 SEHNR, CDR2 FQNEAQ (reference sequence). The CDR3 coding sequence is TGTGCCAGCAGCTTAGTCCGACCAACCGCCGATACGCAGTATTTT. Amino acid sequence: CASSLVRPTADTQYF. Full variable domain (missing parts from reference TRBV7-9 and TRBJ2-3): DTGVSQNPRHKITKRGQNVTFRCDPISEHNRLYWYRQTLGQGPEFLTYFQNEAQLEKSRLLSDRFSAERPKGSFSTLEIQRTEQGDSAMYLCASSLVRPTADTQYFGPGTRLTVL.

This clonotype was detected ten times or more. The CDR3 nucleotides are TGTGCCAGCAGTGAAGAAGGTGGCAGCTACAATGAGCAGTTCTTC. Its protein product is CASSEEGGSYNEQFF. The J gene is TRBJ2-1, the V gene TRBV2; D not resolved. With 1 base removed from V and 3 bases from J, the gap between germline ends came to 10 bases. The CDR3 has 15 amino acids. From germline, CDR1 is SNHLY and CDR2 FYNNEI.

The CDR3 reads CASSLAGGLDYNEQFF. CDR3 in DNA: TGTGCCAGCAGTCTAGCGGGAGGGTTGGACTACAATGAGCAGTTCTTC. V and J are TRBV14 and TRBJ2-1; 12 bases fit TRBD2. Germline V CDR1 and CDR2: SGHDN, FVKESK. The V and J ends lost 6 bases and 3 bases, in that order; junction bases with no gene match: 6. This CDR3 region has 16 residues.

This chain joins TRBV6-5 and TRBJ2-2; D might be TRBD1 (5 bases). Germline V gene sequence: CDR1 MNHEY, CDR2 SVGAGI. V was pared by 10 bases and J by 5 bases, with 23 bases between. CDR3 size: 16 residues. The CDR3 DNA follows: TGTGCCACCATGGGGCTGGACACCGAAGGAACCGGGGAGCTGTTTTTT. This translates into CATMGLDTEGTGELFF.

This clonotype was seen more than once but under ten times. CDR3 in DNA: TGTGCCAGCTCACCAACTGCCGGACACCTAGCGGGAGGGGGCTACGAGCAGTACTTC. This codes for CASSPTAGHLAGGGYEQYF. This sequence joins TRBV18 and TRBJ2-7; 12 bases fit TRBD2. V shed 2 bases, J shed 3 bases, and the junction held 14 bases outside the gene matches. From germline, CDR1 is KGHSH and CDR2 LQKENI. There are 19 residues in the CDR3.

This clonotype has only a few counts. The chain links TRBV11-2 to TRBJ2-4; D is possibly TRBD2 (6 bases). Germline loops: CDR1 SGHAT, CDR2 FQNNGV. CDR3 length equals 14 residues. V lost 2 bases and J lost 7, with 12 bases in between. The CDR3 DNA sequence: TGTGCCAGCAGCTTAATACGGGAGAGGAACATTCAGTACTTC. This codes for CASSLIRERNIQYF.

This clonotype turned up a few times. The CDR3 DNA reads as TGTGCCACCTGTCATGGAAACAATCAGCCCCAGCATTTT. This encodes CATCHGNNQPQHF. V usage is TRBV10-3 and J usage is TRBJ1-5; D remains unclear. Germline V gene lookup returns CDR1 ENHRY and CDR2 SYGVKD. Trimming pared 10 bases from V and 3 bases from J, leaving 13 bases between. The CDR3 length is 13 residues.

The chain employs TRBV2 and TRBJ2-4, with 10 nucleotides matching TRBD2. Germline assignment: CDR1 SNHLY and CDR2 FYNNEI. The CDR3 sequence is 17 residues long. After removal of 3 bases from V and 1 base from J, the junction contained 6 bases not matched to a gene. CDR3 in DNA: TGTGCCAGCAGTGAGCTAGCGGGAGTGGGTGCCAAAAACATTCAGTACTTC. This codes for CASSELAGVGAKNIQYF.

This clonotype appeared a few times. The chain links TRBV19 to TRBJ1-2; D remains ambiguous. Germline V lookup: CDR1 LNHDA, CDR2 SQIVND (reference sequence). This CDR3 is built from 14 residues. The V end was cut by 1 base, the J end by 5 bases, with 11 bases between. The CDR3 reads CASSIGFRGYGYTF. CDR3 DNA sequence: TGTGCCAGTAGTATAGGGTTTCGGGGATATGGCTACACCTTC.

About this clonotype: One end of the junction is discordant with germline, which a read error may explain. The chain combines TRBV3-1 with TRBJ2-3; no clear D gene. Germline values: CDR1 LGHDT, CDR2 YNNKEL (reference sequence). This CDR3 contains 15 residues. The DNA of the CDR3 is TGTGCCACCTCCGCGGCTCCCCGTCGCACAGATACGCATTATTTT. Translation: CATSAAPRRTDTHYF.